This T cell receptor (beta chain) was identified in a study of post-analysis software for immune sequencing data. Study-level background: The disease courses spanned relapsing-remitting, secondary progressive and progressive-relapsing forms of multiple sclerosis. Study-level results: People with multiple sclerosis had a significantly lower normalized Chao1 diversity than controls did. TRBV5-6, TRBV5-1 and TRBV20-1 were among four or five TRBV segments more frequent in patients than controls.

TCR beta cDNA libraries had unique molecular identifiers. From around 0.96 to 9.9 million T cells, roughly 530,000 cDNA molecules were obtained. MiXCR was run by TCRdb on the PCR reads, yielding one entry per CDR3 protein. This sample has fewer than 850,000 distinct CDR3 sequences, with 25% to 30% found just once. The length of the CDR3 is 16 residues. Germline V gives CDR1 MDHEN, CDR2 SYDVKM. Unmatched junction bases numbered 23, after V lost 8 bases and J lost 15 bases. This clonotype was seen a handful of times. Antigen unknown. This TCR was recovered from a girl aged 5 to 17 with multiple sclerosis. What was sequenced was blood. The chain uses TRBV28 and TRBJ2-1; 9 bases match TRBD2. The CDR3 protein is CASVSNGRLAGPVRFF. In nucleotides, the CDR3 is TGTGCCAGCGTCTCCAACGGGAGGCTAGCGGGACCCGTGAGGTTCTTC.